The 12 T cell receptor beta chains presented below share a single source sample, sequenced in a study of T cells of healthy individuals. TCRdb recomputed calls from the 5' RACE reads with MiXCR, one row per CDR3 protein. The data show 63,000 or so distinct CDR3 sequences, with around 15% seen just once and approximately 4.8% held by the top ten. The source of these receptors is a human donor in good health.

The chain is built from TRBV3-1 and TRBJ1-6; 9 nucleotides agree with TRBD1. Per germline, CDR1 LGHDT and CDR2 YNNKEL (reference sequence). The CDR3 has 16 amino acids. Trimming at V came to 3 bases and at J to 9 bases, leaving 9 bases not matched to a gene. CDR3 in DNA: TGTGCCAGCAGCCAGGGTGGGGGACAGGGTTTTTCACCCCTCCACTTT. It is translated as CASSQGGGQGFSPLHF.

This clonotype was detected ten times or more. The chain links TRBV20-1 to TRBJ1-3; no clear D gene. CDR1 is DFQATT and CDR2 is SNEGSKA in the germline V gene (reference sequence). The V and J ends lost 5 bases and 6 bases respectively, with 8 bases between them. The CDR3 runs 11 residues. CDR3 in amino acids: CSARTANTIYF. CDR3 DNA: TGCAGTGCTCGGACTGCAAACACCATATATTTT.

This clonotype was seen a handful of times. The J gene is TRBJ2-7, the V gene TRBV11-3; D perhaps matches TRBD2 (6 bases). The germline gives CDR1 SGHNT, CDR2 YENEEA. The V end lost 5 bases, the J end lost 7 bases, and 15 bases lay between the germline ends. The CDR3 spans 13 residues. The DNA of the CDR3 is TGTGCCAGCAGCACCAATGCCGCGGGGGAGCAGTACTTC. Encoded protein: CASSTNAAGEQYF. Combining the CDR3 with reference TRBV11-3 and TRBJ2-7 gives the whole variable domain EAGVVQSPRYKIIEKKQPVAFWCNPISGHNTLYWYLQNLGQGPELLIRYENEEAVDDSQLPKDRFSAERLKGVDSTLKIQPAELGDSAVYLCASSTNAAGEQYFGPGTRLTVT.

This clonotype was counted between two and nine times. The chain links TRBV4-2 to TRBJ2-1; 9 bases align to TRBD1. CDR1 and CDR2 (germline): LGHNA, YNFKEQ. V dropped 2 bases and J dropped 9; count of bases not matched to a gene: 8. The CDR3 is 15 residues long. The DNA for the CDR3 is TGTGCCAGCAGCCAATCGGGACAGGGTTTAAGTGAGCAGTTCTTC. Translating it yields CASSQSGQGLSEQFF.

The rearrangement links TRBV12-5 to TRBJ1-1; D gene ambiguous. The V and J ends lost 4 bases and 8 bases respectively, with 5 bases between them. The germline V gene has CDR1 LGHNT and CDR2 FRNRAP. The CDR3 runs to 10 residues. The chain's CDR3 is CASGWAEAFF. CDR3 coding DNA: TGTGCTAGTGGTTGGGCCGAAGCTTTCTTT.

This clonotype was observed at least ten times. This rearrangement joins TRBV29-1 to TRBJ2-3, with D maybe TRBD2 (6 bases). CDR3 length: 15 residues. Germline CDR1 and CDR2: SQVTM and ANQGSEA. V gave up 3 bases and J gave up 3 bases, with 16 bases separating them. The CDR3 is CSVDTIAVLTDTQYF. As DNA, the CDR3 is TGCAGCGTTGACACCATAGCGGTACTGACAGATACGCAGTATTTT.

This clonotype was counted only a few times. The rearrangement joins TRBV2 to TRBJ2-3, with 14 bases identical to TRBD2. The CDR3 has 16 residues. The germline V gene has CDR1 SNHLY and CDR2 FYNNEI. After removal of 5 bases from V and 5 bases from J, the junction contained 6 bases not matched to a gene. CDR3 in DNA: TGTGCCAGCAGTTCGGGACTAGCGGGAGAGGGAGATACGCAGTATTTT. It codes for CASSSGLAGEGDTQYF.

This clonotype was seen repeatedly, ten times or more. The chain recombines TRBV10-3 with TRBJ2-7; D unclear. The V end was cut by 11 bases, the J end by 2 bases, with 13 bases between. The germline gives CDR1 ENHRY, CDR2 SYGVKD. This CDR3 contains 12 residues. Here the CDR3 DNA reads TGTGCCTTTGCGACGGATACCTACGAGCAGTACTTC. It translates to CAFATDTYEQYF.

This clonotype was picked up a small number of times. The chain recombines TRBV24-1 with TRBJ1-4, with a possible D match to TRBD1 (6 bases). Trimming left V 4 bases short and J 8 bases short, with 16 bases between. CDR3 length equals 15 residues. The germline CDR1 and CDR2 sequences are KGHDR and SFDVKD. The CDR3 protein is CATSDSDRIGEKLFF. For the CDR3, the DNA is TGTGCCACCAGTGACTCTGACAGGATCGGAGAAAAACTGTTTTTT.

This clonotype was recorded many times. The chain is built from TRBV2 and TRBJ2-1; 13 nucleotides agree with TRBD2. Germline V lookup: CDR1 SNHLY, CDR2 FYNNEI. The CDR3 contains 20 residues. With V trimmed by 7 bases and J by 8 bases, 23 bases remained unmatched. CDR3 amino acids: CASTPRQGSGLAGLKDEQFF. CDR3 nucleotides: TGTGCCAGCACCCCTCGACAGGGTTCGGGACTAGCGGGGTTGAAGGATGAGCAGTTCTTC.

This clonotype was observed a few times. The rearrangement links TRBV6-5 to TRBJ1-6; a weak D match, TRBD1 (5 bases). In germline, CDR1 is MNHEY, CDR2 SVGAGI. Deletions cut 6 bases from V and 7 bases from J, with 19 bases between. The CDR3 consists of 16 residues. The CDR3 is CASSYAPGGLNSPLHF. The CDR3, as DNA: TGTGCCAGCAGCTACGCCCCCGGGGGGTTAAATTCACCCCTCCACTTT.

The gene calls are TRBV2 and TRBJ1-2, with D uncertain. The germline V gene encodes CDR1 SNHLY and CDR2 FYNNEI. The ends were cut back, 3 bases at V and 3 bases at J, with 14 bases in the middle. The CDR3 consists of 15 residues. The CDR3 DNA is TGTGCCAGCAGTGAGGGTCCGGGTCCAGACTATGGCTACACCTTC. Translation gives CASSEGPGPDYGYTF.